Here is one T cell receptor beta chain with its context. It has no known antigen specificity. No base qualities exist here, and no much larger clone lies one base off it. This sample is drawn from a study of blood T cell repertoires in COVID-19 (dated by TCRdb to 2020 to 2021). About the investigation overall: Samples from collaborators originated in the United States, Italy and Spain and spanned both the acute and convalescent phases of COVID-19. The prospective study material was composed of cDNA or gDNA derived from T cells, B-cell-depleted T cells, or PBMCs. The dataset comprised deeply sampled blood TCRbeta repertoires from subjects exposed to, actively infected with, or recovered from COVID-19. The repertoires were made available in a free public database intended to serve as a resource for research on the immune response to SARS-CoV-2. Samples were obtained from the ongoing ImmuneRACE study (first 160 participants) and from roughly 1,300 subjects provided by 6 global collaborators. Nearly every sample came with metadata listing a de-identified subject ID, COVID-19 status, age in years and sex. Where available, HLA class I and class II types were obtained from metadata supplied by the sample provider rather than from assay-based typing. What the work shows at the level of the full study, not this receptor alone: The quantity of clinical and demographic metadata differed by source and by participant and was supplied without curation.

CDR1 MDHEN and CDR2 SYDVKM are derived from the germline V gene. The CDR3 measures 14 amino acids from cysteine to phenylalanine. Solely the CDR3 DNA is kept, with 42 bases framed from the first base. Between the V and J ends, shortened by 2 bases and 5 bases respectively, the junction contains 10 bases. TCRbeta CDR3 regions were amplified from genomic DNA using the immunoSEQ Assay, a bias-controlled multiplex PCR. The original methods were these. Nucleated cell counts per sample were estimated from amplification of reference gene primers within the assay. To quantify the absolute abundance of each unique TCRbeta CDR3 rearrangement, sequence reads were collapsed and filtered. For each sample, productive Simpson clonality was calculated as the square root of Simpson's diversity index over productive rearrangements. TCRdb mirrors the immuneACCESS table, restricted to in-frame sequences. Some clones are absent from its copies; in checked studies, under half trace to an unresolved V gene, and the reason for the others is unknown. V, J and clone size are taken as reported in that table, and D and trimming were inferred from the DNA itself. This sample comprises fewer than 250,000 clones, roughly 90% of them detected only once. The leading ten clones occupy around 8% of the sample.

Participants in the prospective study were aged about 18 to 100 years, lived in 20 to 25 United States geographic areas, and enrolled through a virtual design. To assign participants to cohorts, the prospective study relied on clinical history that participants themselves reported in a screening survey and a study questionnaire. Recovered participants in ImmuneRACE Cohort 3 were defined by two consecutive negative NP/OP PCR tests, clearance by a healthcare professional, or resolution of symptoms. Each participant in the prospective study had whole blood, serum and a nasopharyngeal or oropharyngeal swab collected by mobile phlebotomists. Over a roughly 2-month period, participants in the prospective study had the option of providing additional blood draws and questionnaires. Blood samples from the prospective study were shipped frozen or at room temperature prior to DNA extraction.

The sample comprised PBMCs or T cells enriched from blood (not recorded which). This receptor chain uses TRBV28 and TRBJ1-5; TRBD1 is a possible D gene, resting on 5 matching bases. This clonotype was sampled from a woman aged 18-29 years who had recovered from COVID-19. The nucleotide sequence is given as TGTGCCAGCAGTTTAATCCGCAGGGATCAGCCCCAGCATTTT. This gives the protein CASSLIRRDQPQHF. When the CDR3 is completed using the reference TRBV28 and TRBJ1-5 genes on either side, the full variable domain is DVKVTQSSRYLVKRTGEKVFLECVQDMDHENMFWYRQDPGLGLRLIYFSYDVKMKEKGDIPEGYSVSREKKERFSLILESASTNQTSMYLCASSLIRRDQPQHFGDGTRLSIL.